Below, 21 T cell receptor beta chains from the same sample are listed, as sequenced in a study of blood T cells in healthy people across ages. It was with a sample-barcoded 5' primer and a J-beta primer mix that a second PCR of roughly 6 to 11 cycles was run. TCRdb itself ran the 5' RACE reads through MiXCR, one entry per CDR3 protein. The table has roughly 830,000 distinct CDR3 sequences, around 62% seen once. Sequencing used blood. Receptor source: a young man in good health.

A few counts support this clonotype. CDR3 coding DNA: TGTGCCAGCACCGGATTGGATACGCAGTATTTT. Residues: CASTGLDTQYF. The V and J genes are TRBV10-3 and TRBJ2-3; D ambiguous. The CDR3 has 11 amino acids. The germline V gene has CDR1 ENHRY and CDR2 SYGVKD. Trimming took 10 bases from V and 6 from J, leaving 11 bases between them.

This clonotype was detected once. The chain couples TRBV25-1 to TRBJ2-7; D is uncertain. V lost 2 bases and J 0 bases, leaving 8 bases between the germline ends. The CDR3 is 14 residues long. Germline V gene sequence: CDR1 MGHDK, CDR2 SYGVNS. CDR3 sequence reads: CASSELKASYEQYF. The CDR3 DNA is TGTGCCAGCAGTGAACTCAAAGCCTCCTACGAGCAGTACTTC.

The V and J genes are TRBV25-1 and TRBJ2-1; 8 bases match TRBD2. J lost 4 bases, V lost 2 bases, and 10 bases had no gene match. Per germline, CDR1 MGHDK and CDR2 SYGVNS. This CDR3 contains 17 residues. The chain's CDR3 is CASSEVVGGGYYNEQFF. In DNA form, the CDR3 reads TGTGCCAGCAGTGAAGTGGTGGGCGGGGGGTATTACAATGAGCAGTTCTTC.

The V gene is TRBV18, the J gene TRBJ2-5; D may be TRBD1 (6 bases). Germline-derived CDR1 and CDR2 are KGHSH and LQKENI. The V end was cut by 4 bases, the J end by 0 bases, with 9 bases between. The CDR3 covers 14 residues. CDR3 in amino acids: CASSRTANQETQYF. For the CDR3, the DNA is TGTGCCAGCTCACGGACAGCTAACCAAGAGACCCAGTACTTC.

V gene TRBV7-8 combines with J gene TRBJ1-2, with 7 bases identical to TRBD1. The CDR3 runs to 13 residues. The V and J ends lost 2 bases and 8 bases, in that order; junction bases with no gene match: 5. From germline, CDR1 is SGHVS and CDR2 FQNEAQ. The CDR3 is CASSLTGAEGYTF. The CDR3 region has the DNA TGTGCCAGCAGCTTAACAGGGGCCGAGGGCTACACCTTC. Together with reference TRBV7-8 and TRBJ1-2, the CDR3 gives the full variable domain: GAGVSQSPRYKVAKRGQDVALRCDPISGHVSLFWYQQALGQGPEFLTYFQNEAQLDKSGLPSDRFFAERPEGSVSTLKIQRTQQEDSAVYLCASSLTGAEGYTFGSGTRLTVV.

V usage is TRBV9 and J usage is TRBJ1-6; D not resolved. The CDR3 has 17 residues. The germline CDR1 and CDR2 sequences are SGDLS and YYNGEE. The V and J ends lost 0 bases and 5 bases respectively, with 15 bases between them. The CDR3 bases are TGTGCCAGCAGCGTAGGTAGTCGGGATCTTGATAATTCACCCCTCCACTTT. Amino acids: CASSVGSRDLDNSPLHF. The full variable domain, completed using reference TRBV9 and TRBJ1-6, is DSGVTQTPKHLITATGQRVTLRCSPRSGDLSVYWYQQSLDQGLQFLIQYYNGEERAKGNILERFSAQQFPDLHSELNLSSLELGDSALYFCASSVGSRDLDNSPLHFGNGTRLTVT.

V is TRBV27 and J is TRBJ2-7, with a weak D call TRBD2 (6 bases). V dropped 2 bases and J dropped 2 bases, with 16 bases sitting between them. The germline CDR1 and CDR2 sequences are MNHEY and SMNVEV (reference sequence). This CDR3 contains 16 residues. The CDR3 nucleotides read TGTGCCAGCAGTTTAAAGCCGGGACTCTATACCTACGAGCAGTACTTC. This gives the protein CASSLKPGLYTYEQYF.

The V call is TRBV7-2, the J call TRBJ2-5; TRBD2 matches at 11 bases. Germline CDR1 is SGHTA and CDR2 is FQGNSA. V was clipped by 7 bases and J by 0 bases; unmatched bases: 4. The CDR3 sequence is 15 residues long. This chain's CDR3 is CASTRLAGNQETQYF. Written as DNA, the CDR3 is TGTGCCAGCACCCGACTAGCGGGAAACCAAGAGACCCAGTACTTC.

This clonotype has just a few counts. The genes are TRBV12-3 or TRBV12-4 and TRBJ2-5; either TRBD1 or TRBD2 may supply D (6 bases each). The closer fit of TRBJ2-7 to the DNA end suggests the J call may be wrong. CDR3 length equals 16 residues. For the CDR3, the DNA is TGTGCCAGCAGTTTAGAGACGGGGGCAGGGTACTACGAGCAGTACTTC. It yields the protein CASSLETGAGYYEQYF.

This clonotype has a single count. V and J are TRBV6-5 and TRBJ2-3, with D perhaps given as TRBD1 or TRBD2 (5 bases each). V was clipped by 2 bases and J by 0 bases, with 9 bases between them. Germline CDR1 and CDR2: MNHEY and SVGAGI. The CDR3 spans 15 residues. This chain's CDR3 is CASSYEGRSTDTQYF. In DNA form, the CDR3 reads TGTGCCAGCAGTTACGAGGGACGTAGCACAGATACGCAGTATTTT.

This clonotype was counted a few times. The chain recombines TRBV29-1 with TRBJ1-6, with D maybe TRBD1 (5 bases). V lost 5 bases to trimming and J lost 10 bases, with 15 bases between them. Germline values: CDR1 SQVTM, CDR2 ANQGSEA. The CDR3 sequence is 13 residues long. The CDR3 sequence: CSVRGGFDSPLHF. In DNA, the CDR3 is TGCAGCGTTCGGGGGGGGTTTGACTCACCCCTCCACTTT.

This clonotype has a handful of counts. As DNA, the CDR3 is TGTGCCAGCAGCTTTCAGGGGGTGGCCTACAATGAGCAGTTCTTC. Protein sequence: CASSFQGVAYNEQFF. The chain combines TRBV7-3 with TRBJ2-1, with 7 bases that match TRBD1. Germline CDR1 and CDR2: SGHTA and FQGTGA. Trimming removed 3 bases from V and 2 bases from J; junction bases left unmatched: 4. The CDR3 spans 15 residues.

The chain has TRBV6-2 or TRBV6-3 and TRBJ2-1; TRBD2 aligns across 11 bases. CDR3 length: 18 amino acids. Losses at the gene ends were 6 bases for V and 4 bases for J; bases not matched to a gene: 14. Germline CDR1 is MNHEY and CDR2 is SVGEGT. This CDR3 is CASSMLAGGSSTYNEQFF. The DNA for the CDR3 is TGTGCCAGCAGCATGCTAGCGGGGGGCAGCTCTACTTACAATGAGCAGTTCTTC.

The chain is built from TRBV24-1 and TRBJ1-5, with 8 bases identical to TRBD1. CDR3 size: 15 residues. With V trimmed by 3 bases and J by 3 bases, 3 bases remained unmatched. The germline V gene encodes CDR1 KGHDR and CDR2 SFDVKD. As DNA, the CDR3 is TGTGCCACCAGTGATCTGGGACAGGACAATCAGCCCCAGCATTTT. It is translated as CATSDLGQDNQPQHF.

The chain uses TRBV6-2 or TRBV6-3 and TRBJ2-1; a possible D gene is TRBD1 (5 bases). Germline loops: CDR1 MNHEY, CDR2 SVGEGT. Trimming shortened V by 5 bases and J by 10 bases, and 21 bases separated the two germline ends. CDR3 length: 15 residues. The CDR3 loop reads CASSATGLTGHEQFF. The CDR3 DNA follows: TGTGCCAGCAGTGCAACGGGTTTAACAGGTCACGAGCAGTTCTTC.

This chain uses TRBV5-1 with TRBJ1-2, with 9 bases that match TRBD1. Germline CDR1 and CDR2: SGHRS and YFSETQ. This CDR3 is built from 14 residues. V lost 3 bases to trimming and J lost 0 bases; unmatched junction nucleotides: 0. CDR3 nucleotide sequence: TGCGCCAGCAGCTGGGACAGGGCTAACTATGGCTACACCTTC. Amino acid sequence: CASSWDRANYGYTF.

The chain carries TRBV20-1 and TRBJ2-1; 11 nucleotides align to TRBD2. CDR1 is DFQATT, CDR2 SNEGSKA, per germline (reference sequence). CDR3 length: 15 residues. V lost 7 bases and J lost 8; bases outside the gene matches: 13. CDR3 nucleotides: TGCAGTGAGACCCTACTAGCGGGAGCTGACCATGAGCAGTTCTTC. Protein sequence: CSETLLAGADHEQFF.

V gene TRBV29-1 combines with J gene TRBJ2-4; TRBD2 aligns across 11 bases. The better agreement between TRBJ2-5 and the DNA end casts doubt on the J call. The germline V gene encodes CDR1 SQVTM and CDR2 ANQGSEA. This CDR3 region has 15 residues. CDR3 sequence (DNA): TGCAGCGTTGACGGGCTAGCGGGGGGCCAAGAGACCCAGTACTTC. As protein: CSVDGLAGGQETQYF.

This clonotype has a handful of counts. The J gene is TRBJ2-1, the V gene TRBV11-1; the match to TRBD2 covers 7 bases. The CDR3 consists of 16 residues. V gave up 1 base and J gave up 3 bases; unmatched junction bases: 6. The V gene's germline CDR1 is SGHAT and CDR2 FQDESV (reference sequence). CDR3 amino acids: CASSLVSGVGYNEQFF. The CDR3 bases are TGTGCCAGCAGCTTAGTGAGCGGGGTGGGCTACAATGAGCAGTTCTTC.

The CDR3 reads CASSSQRRDQYF. The CDR3 region has the DNA TGTGCCAGCAGCTCCCAGCGTCGGGACCAGTACTTC. V is TRBV7-9 and J is TRBJ2-5; TRBD2 is a possible D gene (5 bases). The V and J ends lost 4 bases and 10 bases respectively, with 13 bases between them. The germline CDR1 and CDR2 sequences are SEHNR and FQNEAQ (reference sequence). The CDR3 covers 12 residues.

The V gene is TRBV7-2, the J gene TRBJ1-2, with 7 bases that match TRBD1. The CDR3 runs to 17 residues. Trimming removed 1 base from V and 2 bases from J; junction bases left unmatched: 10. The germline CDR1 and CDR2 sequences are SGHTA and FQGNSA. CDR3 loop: CASSLEGLGTANYGYTF. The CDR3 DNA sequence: TGTGCCAGCAGCTTAGAAGGTCTTGGGACAGCGAACTATGGCTACACCTTC. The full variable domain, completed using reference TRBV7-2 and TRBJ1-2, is GAGVSQSPSNKVTEKGKDVELRCDPISGHTALYWYRQSLGQGLEFLIYFQGNSAPDKSGLPSDRFSAERTGGSVSTLTIQRTQQEDSAVYLCASSLEGLGTANYGYTFGSGTRLTVV.